The 8 T cell receptor beta chains below come from one sample, sequenced in a study of T-cell reconstitution after alpha-beta-depleted transplantation in children. Preparation of the TCRbeta library was carried out with unique molecular identifiers. TCRdb re-derived calls from the PCR reads in MiXCR, one entry per CDR3 protein. The sample records 500,000 to 650,000 distinct CDR3 sequences, 11% being singletons. Source: PBMCs, mostly from graft donor cells, taken 180 days after TCRalphabeta/CD19-depleted stem cell transplant. The receptor set was obtained from a female patient aged 2-15 years who had a stem cell transplant for aplastic anemia, so the T cells may come from the graft donor.

This clonotype was observed at least ten times. V gene TRBV5-1 combines with J gene TRBJ2-3; 14 bases line up with TRBD2. CDR1 is SGHRS and CDR2 is YFSETQ in the germline V gene. The CDR3 totals 16 residues. The V segment lost 4 bases and the J segment 5 bases; nucleotides outside the gene matches: 6. The CDR3 DNA sequence: TGCGCCAGCAGCCCCGGGACTAGCGGGAGAGGAGATACGCAGTATTTT. This sequence encodes CASSPGTSGRGDTQYF.

The chain uses TRBV7-8 and TRBJ1-4; the D gene is possibly TRBD1 (5 bases). The CDR3 sequence is 15 residues long. The V end was cut by 4 bases, the J end by 3 bases, with 12 bases between. Germline-derived CDR1 and CDR2 are SGHVS and FQNEAQ. The CDR3 spells CASSSQGGPNEKLFF. CDR3 coding DNA: TGTGCCAGCAGCTCCCAGGGAGGCCCTAATGAAAAACTGTTTTTT.

This chain links TRBV15 with TRBJ2-1; the D is unclear. Germline V lookup: CDR1 LNHNV, CDR2 YYDKDF (reference sequence). The CDR3 has 13 amino acids. Deletions cut 5 bases from V and 8 bases from J, with 13 bases between. CDR3 protein: CATSLRWVDEQFF. DNA for the CDR3: TGTGCCACCAGCTTACGGTGGGTGGATGAGCAGTTCTTC.

This chain links TRBV18 with TRBJ2-7; tentatively, D is TRBD2 (5 bases). The V end was cut by 1 base, the J end by 4 bases, with 11 bases between. CDR1 and CDR2 from the germline V gene are KGHSH and LQKENI. The CDR3 is 14 residues long. CDR3 sequence: CASSPLPTGYEQYV. CDR3 nucleotide sequence: TGTGCCAGCTCACCACTCCCGACGGGGTACGAGCAGTACGTC.

This clonotype was seen a handful of times. The rearrangement uses TRBV28 and TRBJ1-1, with TRBD1 as a possible D gene (5 bases). The CDR3 is 15 amino acids. The germline V gene encodes CDR1 MDHEN and CDR2 SYDVKM. The V and J ends lost 5 bases and 5 bases respectively, with 18 bases between them. The CDR3 protein is CASSPPFGGGTEAFF. The CDR3 nucleotides are TGTGCCAGCAGTCCTCCATTTGGGGGGGGTACTGAAGCTTTCTTT.

This clonotype appeared a few times. The chain recombines TRBV20-1 with TRBJ2-1, with 7 positions matching TRBD2. The CDR3 spans 15 residues. The germline gives CDR1 DFQATT, CDR2 SNEGSKA (reference sequence). The V gene end was trimmed by 3 bases and the J gene end by 5 bases; junction bases not matched to a gene: 10. Here the CDR3 reads CSASGPQRGHNEQFF. In nucleotides, the CDR3 is TGCAGTGCTAGTGGCCCCCAGCGGGGCCACAATGAGCAGTTCTTC.

The V and J genes are TRBV20-1 and TRBJ1-3, with a weak D call TRBD1 (5 bases). V was pared by 5 bases and J by 8 bases, with 16 bases between. There are 13 residues in the CDR3. Per germline, CDR1 DFQATT and CDR2 SNEGSKA (reference sequence). CDR3 sequence reads: CSAVLQAGDTIYF. For the CDR3, the DNA is TGCAGTGCTGTACTACAAGCGGGGGACACCATATATTTT.

The genes are TRBV28 and TRBJ1-5; D remains ambiguous. V shed 5 bases and J shed 12 bases, with 17 bases lying between them. In germline, CDR1 is MDHEN, CDR2 SYDVKM. This CDR3 spans 13 amino acids. CDR3 loop: CASSSGAPSYQHF. The CDR3 DNA sequence: TGTGCCAGCAGTAGCGGTGCTCCTAGTTACCAGCATTTT.